Below, 6 T cell receptor beta chains from the same sample are listed, as sequenced in a study of glioma-infiltrating T cells after dendritic cell vaccination. Time point indicated: after dendritic cell vaccination, including at tumor progression/relapse. Generated by immunoSEQ multiplex PCR, the TCRdb table keeps only in-frame clones and is missing some. The sample consists of 85,000 or so clones, 85% of them appearing once. The sample here was blood, taken after dendritic cell vaccination. These receptors were obtained from a human donor with glioblastoma.

The V call is TRBV7-2, the J call TRBJ1-5, with 7 bases that match TRBD1. The CDR3 is 15 amino acids. V trimming: 2 bases; J trimming: 4 bases; junction bases outside the gene matches: 5. Germline-derived CDR1 and CDR2 are SGHTA and FQGNSA. CDR3 sequence: CASSLSTGPNQPQHF. CDR3 nucleotides: TGTGCCAGCAGCTTATCGACAGGGCCGAATCAGCCCCAGCATTTT.

This clone was recorded once. The genes are TRBV4-3 and TRBJ1-2; 7 nucleotides match TRBD1. Trimming at V came to 0 bases and at J to 7 bases, leaving 11 bases not matched to a gene. From germline, CDR1 is LGHNA and CDR2 YSLEER. The CDR3 has 16 residues. The CDR3: CASSQDIRQGEFGYTF. Here the CDR3 DNA reads TGCGCCAGCAGCCAAGATATCAGGCAGGGGGAATTTGGCTACACCTTC.

The rearrangement joins TRBV19 to TRBJ2-7; 7 bases align to TRBD1. Losses at the gene ends were 5 bases for V and 3 bases for J; bases not matched to a gene: 10. There are 15 residues in the CDR3. CDR1 is LNHDA and CDR2 is SQIVND in the germline V gene (reference sequence). The CDR3: CASSGRQGIIYEQYF. The CDR3 coding sequence is TGTGCCAGTAGTGGAAGACAGGGTATTATCTACGAGCAGTACTTC.

The CDR3 region has the DNA TGTGCCAGCAGTGAACCGGGGATGGACGAGCAGTACTTC. Protein sequence: CASSEPGMDEQYF. The chain uses TRBV25-1 and TRBJ2-7; tentatively, D is TRBD2 (5 bases). The CDR3 sequence is 13 residues long. Germline CDR1 is MGHDK and CDR2 is SYGVNS. The germline V and J ends were trimmed by 2 bases and 5 bases, with 10 bases remaining between them.

The V and J genes are TRBV25-1 and TRBJ1-4; weak D call: TRBD1 (6 bases). Trimming pared 4 bases from V and 8 bases from J, leaving 17 bases between. CDR1 MGHDK and CDR2 SYGVNS come from the germline V gene. The CDR3 contains 15 residues. The DNA for the CDR3 is TGTGCCAGCAGTGGGTTGACAGGACCAAGGGAAAAACTGTTTTTT. Encoded protein: CASSGLTGPREKLFF.

Concerning this clone itself: The junction does not match germline at one end; this may be a read error. CDR3 DNA sequence: TGTGCCCGCAGCCCCTCCGGACAGGGGAATTATGGCTACACCTTC. It encodes CARSPSGQGNYGYTF. J is TRBJ1-2 and V is TRBV6-5; 9 bases line up with TRBD1. Looked up from germline, CDR1 is MNHEY and CDR2 is SVGAGI. CDR3 size: 15 residues.